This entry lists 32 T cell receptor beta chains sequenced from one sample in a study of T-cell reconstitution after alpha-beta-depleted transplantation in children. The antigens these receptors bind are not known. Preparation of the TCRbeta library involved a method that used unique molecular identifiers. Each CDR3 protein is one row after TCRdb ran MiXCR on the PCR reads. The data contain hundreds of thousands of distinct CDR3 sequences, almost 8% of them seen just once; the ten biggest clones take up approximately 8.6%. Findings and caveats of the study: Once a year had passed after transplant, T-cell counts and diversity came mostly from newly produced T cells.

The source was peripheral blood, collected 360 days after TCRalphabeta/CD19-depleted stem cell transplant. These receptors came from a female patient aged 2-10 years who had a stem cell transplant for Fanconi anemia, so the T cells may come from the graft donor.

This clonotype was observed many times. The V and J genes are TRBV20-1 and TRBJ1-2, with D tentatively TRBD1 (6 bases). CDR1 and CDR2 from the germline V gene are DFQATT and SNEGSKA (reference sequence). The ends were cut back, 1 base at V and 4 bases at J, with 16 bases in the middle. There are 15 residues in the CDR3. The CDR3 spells CSARAYRDNSYGYTF. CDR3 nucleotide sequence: TGCAGTGCTAGAGCTTACAGGGATAATAGCTATGGCTACACCTTC.

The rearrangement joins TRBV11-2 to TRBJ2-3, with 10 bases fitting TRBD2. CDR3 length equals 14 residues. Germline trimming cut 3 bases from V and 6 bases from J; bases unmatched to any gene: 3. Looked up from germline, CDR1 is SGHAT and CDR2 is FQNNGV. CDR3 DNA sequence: TGTGCCAGCAGCTTCAGCGGGGGGGGGGATACGCAGTATTTT. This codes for CASSFSGGGDTQYF.

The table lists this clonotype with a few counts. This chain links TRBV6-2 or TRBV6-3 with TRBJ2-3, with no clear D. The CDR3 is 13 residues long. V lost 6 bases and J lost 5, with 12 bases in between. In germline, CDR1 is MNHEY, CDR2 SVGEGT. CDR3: CASRPNILDTQYF. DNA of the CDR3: TGTGCCAGCAGACCCAACATTCTAGATACGCAGTATTTT.

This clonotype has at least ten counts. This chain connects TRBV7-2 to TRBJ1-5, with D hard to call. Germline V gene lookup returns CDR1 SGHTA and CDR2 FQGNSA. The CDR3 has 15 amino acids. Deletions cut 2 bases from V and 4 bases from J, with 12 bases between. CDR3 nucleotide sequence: TGTGCCAGCAGCTTAATCAATGAGGGAAATCAGCCCCAGCATTTT. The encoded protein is CASSLINEGNQPQHF. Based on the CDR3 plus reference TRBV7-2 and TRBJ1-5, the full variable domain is GAGVSQSPSNKVTEKGKDVELRCDPISGHTALYWYRQSLGQGLEFLIYFQGNSAPDKSGLPSDRFSAERTGGSVSTLTIQRTQQEDSAVYLCASSLINEGNQPQHFGDGTRLSIL.

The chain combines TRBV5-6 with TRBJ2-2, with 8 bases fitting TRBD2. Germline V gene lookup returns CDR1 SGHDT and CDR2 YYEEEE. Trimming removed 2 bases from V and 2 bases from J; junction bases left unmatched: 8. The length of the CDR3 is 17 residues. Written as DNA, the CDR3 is TGTGCCAGCAGCTTCTTAATAGCGGGGACCAACACCGGGGAGCTGTTTTTT. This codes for CASSFLIAGTNTGELFF. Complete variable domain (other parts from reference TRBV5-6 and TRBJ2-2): DAGVTQSPTHLIKTRGQQVTLRCSPKSGHDTVSWYQQALGQGPQFIFQYYEEEERQRGNFPDRFSGHQFPNYSSELNVNALLLGDSALYLCASSFLIAGTNTGELFFGEGSRLTVL.

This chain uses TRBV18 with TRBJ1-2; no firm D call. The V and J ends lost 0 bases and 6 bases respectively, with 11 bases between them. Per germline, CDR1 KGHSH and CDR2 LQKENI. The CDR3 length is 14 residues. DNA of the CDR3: TGTGCCAGCTCACCACCAAATCTTCCAGATGGCTACACCTTC. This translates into CASSPPNLPDGYTF.

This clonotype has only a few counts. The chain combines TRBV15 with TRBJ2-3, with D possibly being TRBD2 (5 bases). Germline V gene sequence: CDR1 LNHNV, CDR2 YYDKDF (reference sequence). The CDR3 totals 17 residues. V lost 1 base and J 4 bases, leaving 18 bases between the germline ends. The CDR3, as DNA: TGTGCCACCAGCAGAGTTTCTGACAATGCCGGGGCAGATACGCAGTATTTT. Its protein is CATSRVSDNAGADTQYF.

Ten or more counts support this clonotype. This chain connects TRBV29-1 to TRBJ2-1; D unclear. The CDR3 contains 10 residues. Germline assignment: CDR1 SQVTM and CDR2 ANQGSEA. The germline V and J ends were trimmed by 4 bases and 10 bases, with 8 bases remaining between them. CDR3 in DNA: TGCAGCGTTGCTGGCGGCGAGCAGTTCTTC. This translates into CSVAGGEQFF.

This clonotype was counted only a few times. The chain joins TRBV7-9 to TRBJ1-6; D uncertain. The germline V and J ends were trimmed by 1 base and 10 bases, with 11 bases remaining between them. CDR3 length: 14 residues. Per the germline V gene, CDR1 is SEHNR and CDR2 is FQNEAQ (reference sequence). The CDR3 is CASSLVPGLSPLHF. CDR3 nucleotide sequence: TGTGCCAGCAGCTTAGTGCCGGGTCTGTCACCCCTCCACTTT.

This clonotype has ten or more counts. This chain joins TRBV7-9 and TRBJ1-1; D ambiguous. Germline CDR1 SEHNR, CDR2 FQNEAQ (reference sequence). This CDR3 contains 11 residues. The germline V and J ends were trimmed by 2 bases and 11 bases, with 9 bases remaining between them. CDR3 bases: TGTGCCAGCAGCTTAATTACCCAGGCTTTCTTT. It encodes CASSLITQAFF.

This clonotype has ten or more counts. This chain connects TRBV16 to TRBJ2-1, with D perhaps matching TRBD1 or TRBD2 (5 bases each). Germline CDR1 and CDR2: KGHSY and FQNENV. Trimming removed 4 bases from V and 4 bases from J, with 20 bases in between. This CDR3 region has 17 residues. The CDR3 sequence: CASSRGMQGLDYNEQFF. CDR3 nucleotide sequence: TGTGCCAGCAGCCGGGGGATGCAGGGTCTCGATTACAATGAGCAGTTCTTC.

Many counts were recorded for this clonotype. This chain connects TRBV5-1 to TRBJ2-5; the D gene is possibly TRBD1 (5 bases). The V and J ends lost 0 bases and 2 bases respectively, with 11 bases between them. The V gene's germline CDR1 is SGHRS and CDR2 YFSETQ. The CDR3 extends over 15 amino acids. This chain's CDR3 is CASSLGWGRQETQYF. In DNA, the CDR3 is TGCGCCAGCAGCTTGGGTTGGGGCCGGCAAGAGACCCAGTACTTC.

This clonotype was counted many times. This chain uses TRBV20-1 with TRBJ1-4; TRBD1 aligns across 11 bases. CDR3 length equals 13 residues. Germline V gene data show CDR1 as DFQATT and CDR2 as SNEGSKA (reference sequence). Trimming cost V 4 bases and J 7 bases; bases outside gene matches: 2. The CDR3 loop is CSATDRGLEKLFF. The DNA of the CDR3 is TGCAGTGCTACGGACAGGGGGCTTGAAAAACTGTTTTTT.

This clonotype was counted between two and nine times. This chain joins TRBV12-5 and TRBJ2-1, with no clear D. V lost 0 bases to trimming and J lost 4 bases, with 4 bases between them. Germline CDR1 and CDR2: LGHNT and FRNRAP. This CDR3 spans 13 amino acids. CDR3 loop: CASGLVGYNEQFF. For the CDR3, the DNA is TGTGCTAGTGGTTTGGTGGGGTACAATGAGCAGTTCTTC. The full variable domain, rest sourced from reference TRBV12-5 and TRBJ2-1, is DARVTQTPRHKVTEMGQEVTMRCQPILGHNTVFWYRQTMMQGLELLAYFRNRAPLDDSGMPKDRFSAEMPDATLATLKIQPSEPRDSAVYFCASGLVGYNEQFFGPGTRLTVL.

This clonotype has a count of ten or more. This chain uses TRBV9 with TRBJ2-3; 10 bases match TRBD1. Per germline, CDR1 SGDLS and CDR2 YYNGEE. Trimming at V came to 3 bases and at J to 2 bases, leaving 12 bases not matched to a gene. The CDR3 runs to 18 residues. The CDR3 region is CASSGRGDRGSPTDTQYF. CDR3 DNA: TGTGCCAGCAGCGGTAGGGGGGACAGGGGATCCCCCACAGATACGCAGTATTTT.

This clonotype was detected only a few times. CDR3 protein: CSASRTDYGYTF. In DNA form, the CDR3 reads TGCAGTGCTAGCAGGACAGACTATGGCTACACCTTC. This sequence joins TRBV20-1 and TRBJ1-2; the D gene is possibly TRBD1 (6 bases). This CDR3 is built from 12 residues. Deletions cut 3 bases from V and 3 bases from J, with 8 bases between. Germline values: CDR1 DFQATT, CDR2 SNEGSKA (reference sequence).

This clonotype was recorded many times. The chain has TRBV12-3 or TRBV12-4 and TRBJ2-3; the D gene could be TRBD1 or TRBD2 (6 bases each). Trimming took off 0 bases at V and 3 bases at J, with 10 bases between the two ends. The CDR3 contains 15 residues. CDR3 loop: CASSLAGGITDTQYF. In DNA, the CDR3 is TGTGCCAGCAGTTTAGCAGGGGGGATTACAGATACGCAGTATTTT.

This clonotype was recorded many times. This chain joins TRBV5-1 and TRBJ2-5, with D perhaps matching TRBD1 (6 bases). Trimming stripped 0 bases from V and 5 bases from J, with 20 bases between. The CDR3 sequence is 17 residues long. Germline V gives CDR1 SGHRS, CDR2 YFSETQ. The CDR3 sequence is CASSLEGTNVFGETQYF. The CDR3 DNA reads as TGCGCCAGCAGCTTGGAGGGGACAAACGTCTTTGGGGAGACCCAGTACTTC.

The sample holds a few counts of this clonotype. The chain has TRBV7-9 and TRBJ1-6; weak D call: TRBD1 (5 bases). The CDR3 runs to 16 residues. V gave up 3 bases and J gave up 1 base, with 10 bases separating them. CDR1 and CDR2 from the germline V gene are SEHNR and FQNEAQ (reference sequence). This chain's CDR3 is CASSFGRASYNSPLHF. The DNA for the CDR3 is TGTGCCAGCAGCTTCGGCAGGGCGTCCTATAATTCACCCCTCCACTTT.

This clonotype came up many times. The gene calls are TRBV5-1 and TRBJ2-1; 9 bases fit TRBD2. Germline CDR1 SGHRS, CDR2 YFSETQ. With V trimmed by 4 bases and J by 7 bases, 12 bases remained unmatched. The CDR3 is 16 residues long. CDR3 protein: CASSPLAGEEWNEQFF. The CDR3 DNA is TGCGCCAGCAGCCCCTTAGCGGGAGAGGAATGGAATGAGCAGTTCTTC.

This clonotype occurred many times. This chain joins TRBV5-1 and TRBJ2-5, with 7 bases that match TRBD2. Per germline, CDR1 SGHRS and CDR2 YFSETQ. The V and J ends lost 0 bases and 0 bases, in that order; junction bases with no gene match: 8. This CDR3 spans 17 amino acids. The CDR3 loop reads CASSLVGGLADQETQYF. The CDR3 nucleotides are TGCGCCAGCAGCTTGGTTGGTGGGCTAGCGGACCAAGAGACCCAGTACTTC. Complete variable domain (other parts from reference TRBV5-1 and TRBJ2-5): KAGVTQTPRYLIKTRGQQVTLSCSPISGHRSVSWYQQTPGQGLQFLFEYFSETQRNKGNFPGRFSGRQFSNSRSEMNVSTLELGDSALYLCASSLVGGLADQETQYFGPGTRLLVL.

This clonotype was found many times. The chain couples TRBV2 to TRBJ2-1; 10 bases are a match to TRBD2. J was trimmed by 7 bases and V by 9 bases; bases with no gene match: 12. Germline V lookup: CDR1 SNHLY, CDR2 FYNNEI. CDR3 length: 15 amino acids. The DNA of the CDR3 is TGTGCCAGGGAGCGGGAGGGCCGGACACGGAATGAGCAGTTCTTC. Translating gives CAREREGRTRNEQFF.

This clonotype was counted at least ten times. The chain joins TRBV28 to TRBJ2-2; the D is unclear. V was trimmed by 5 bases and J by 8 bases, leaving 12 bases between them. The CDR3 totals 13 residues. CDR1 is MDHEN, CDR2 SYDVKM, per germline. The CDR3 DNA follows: TGTGCCAGCAGTCTAGGGTATACAGGGGAGCTGTTTTTT. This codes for CASSLGYTGELFF. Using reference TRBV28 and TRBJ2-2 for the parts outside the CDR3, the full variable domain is DVKVTQSSRYLVKRTGEKVFLECVQDMDHENMFWYRQDPGLGLRLIYFSYDVKMKEKGDIPEGYSVSREKKERFSLILESASTNQTSMYLCASSLGYTGELFFGEGSRLTVL.

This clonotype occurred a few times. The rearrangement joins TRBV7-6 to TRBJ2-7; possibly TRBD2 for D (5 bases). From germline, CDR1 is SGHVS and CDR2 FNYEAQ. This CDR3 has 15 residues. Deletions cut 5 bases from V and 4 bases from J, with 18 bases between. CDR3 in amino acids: CASSPAEAPGYEQYV. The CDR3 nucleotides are TGTGCCAGCAGCCCCGCGGAGGCCCCGGGGTACGAGCAGTACGTC.

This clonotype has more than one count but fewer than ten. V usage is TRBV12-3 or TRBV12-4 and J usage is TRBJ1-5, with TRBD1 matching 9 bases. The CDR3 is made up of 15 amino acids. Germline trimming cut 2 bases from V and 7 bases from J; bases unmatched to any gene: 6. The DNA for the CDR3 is TGTGCCAGCAGTTTAACAGGGGGCGGTGGACAGCCCCAGCATTTT. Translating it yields CASSLTGGGGQPQHF.

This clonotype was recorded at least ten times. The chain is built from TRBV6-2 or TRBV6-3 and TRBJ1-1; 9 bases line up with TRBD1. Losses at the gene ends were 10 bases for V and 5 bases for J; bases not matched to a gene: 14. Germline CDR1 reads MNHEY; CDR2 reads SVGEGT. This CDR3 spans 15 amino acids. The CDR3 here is CAILDRGGLGTEAFF. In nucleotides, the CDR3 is TGTGCCATCCTGGACAGGGGAGGATTGGGGACTGAAGCTTTCTTT.

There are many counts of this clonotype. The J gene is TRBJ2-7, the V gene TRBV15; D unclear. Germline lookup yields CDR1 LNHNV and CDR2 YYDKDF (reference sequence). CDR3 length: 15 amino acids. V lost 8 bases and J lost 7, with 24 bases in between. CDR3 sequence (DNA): TGTGCCACCTCCGATACGAGTTTACTCTGGTCGGAGCAGTACTTC. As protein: CATSDTSLLWSEQYF.

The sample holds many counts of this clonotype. The CDR3 sequence is CASSFRVNGNTIYF. CDR3 in DNA: TGTGCCAGCAGCTTCAGGGTAAACGGAAACACCATATATTTT. J is TRBJ1-3 and V is TRBV7-9; D is perhaps TRBD1 (5 bases). This CDR3 is 14 amino acids long. From germline, CDR1 is SEHNR and CDR2 FQNEAQ (reference sequence). V was shortened by 3 bases and J by 4 bases, with 10 bases between the two germline ends.

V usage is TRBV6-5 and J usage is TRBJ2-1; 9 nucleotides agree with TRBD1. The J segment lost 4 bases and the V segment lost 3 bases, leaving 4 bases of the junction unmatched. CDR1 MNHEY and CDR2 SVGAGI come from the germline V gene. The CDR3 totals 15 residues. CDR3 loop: CASSYGTGRYNEQFF. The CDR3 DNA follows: TGTGCCAGCAGTTATGGGACAGGGAGGTACAATGAGCAGTTCTTC.

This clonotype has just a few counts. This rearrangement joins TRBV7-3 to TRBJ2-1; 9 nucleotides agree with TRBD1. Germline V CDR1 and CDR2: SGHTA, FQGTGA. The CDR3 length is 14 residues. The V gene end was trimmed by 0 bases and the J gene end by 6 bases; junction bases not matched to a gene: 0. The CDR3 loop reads CASSLTDRGNEQFF. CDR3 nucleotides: TGTGCCAGCAGCTTAACGGACAGGGGCAATGAGCAGTTCTTC.

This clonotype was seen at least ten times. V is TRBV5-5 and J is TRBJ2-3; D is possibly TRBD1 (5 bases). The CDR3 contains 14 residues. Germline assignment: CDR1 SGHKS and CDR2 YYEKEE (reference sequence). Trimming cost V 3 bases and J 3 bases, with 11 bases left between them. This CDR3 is CASSYVTGTDTQYF. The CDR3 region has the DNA TGTGCCAGCAGCTATGTTACAGGTACAGATACGCAGTATTTT.

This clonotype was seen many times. CDR3 sequence: CASSSGALANEQFF. CDR3 bases: TGTGCCAGCAGTTCGGGGGCGTTGGCCAATGAGCAGTTCTTC. The chain carries TRBV12-3 or TRBV12-4 and TRBJ2-1; D is possibly TRBD1 or TRBD2 (6 bases each). The CDR3 spans 14 residues. V shed 4 bases and J shed 6 bases, with 13 bases lying between them.